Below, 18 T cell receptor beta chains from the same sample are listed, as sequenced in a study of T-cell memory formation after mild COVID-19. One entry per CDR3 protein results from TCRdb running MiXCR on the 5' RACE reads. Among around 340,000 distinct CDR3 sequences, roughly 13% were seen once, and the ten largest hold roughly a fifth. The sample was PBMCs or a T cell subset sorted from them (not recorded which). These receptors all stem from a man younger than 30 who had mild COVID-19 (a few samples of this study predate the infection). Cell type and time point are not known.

The CDR3 sequence: CASSLFEGIYNEQFF. For the CDR3, the DNA is TGTGCCAGCAGCTTATTCGAAGGGATCTACAATGAGCAGTTCTTC. This chain joins TRBV7-2 and TRBJ2-1; D is ambiguous. Germline CDR1 and CDR2: SGHTA and FQGNSA. V shed 2 bases and J shed 3 bases, with 11 bases lying between them. CDR3 length: 15 amino acids. Full variable domain (remainder filled in from reference TRBV7-2 and TRBJ2-1): GAGVSQSPSNKVTEKGKDVELRCDPISGHTALYWYRQSLGQGLEFLIYFQGNSAPDKSGLPSDRFSAERTGGSVSTLTIQRTQQEDSAVYLCASSLFEGIYNEQFFGPGTRLTVL.

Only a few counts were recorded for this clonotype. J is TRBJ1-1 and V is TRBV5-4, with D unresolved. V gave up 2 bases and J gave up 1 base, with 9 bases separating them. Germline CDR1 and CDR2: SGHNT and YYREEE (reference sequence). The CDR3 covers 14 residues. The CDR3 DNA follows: TGTGCCAGCAGCTTAGGCAGGAGGAACACTGAAGCTTTCTTT. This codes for CASSLGRRNTEAFF.

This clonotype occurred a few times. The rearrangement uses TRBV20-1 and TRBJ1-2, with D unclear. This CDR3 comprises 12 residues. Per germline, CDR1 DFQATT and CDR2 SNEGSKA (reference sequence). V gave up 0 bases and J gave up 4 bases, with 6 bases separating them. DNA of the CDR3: TGCAGTGCTAGAGATACAGCCTATGGCTACACCTTC. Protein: CSARDTAYGYTF.

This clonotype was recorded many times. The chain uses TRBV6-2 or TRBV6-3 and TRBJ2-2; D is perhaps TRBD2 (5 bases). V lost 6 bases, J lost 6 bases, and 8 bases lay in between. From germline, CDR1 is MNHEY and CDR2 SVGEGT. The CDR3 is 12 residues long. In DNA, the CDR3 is TGTGCCAGCAGCCGGAGGTCCGGGGAGCTGTTTTTT. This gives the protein CASSRRSGELFF.

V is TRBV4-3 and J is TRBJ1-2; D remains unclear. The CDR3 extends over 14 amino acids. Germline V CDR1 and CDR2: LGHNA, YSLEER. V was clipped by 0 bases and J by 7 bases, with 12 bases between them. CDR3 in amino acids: CASSQESRMGGYTF. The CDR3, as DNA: TGCGCCAGCAGCCAAGAATCCAGAATGGGTGGCTACACCTTC.

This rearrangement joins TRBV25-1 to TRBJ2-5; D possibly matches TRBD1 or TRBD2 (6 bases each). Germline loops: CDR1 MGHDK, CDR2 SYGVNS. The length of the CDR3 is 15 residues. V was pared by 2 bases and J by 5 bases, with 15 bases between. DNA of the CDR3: TGTGCCAGCAGTGAACCGGGGGCCGGACGGGAGACCCAGTACTTC. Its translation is CASSEPGAGRETQYF.

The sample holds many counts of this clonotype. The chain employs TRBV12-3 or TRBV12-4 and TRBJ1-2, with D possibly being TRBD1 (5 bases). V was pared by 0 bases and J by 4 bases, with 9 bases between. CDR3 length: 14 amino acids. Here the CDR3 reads CASSLAGTVYGYTF. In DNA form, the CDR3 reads TGTGCCAGCAGTTTAGCCGGGACGGTCTATGGCTACACCTTC.

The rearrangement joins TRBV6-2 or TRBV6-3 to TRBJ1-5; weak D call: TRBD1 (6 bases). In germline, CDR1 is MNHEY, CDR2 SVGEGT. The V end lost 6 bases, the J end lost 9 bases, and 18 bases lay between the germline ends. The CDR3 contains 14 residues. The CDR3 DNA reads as TGTGCCAGCAGCCAAGGACAGATCCGATCGCCCCAGCATTTT. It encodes CASSQGQIRSPQHF.

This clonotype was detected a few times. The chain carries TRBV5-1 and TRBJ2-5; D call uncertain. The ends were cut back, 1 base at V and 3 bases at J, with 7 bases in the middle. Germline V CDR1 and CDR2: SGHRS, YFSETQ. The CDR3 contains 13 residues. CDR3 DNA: TGCGCCAGCAGCTTGTTCAGTAAAGAGACCCAGTACTTC. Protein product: CASSLFSKETQYF.

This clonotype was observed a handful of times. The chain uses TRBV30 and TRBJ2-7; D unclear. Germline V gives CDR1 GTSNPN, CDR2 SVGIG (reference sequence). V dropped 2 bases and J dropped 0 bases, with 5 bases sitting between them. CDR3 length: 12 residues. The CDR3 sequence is CAWSSSSYEQYF. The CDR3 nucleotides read TGTGCCTGGAGTTCCTCCTCCTACGAGCAGTACTTC.

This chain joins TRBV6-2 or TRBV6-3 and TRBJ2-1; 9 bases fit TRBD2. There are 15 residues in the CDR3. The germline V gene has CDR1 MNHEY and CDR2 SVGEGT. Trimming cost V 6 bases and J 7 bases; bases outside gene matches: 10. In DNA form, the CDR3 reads TGTGCCAGCAGAGAGGTAGCGGGGGCTCTTAATGAGCAGTTCTTC. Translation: CASREVAGALNEQFF.

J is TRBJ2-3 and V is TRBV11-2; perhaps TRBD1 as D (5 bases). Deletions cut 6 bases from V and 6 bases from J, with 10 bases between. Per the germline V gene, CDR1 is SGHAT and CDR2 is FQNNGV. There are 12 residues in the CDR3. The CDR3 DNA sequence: TGTGCCAGCAGTTCAGGGTGGGATACGCAGTATTTT. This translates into CASSSGWDTQYF.

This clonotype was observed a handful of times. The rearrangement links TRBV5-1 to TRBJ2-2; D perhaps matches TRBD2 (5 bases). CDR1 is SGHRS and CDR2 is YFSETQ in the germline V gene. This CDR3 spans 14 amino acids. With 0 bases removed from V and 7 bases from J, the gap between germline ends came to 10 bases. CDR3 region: CASSLGRDGGELFF. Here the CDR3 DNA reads TGCGCCAGCAGCTTGGGCCGGGATGGCGGGGAGCTGTTTTTT.

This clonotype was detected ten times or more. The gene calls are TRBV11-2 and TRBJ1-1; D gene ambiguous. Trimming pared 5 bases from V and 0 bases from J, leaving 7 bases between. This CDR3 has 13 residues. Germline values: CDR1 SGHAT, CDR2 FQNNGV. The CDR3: CASSPRVNTEAFF. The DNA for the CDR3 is TGTGCCAGCAGCCCGAGGGTGAACACTGAAGCTTTCTTT.

The CDR3 DNA is TGCAGCGTTGGAGGGACAGGGTTTATCGCTGAAGCTTTCTTT. Residues: CSVGGTGFIAEAFF. The V gene is TRBV29-1, the J gene TRBJ1-1; 9 bases are a match to TRBD1. Germline CDR1 and CDR2: SQVTM and ANQGSEA. The CDR3 runs 14 residues. The V segment lost 4 bases and the J segment 6 bases; nucleotides outside the gene matches: 9.

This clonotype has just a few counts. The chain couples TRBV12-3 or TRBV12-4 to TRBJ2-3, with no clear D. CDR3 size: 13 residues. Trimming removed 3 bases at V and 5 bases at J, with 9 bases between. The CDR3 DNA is TGTGCCAGCAGTTTGGGGTACCTAGATACGCAGTATTTT. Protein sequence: CASSLGYLDTQYF.

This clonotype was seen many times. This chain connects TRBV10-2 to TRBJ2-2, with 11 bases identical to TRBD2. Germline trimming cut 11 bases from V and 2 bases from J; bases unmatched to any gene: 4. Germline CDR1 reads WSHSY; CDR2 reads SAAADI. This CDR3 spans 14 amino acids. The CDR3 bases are TGCGCCGGGGGGACTAGCGGTAACACCGGGGAGCTGTTTTTT. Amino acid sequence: CAGGTSGNTGELFF.

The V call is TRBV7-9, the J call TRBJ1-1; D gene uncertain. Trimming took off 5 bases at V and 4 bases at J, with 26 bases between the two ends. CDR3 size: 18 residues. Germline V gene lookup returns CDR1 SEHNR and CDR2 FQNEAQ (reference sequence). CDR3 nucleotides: TGTGCCAGCAGCCTCTTTTACCAGGATGGGTGGCTAGGCACTGAAGCTTTCTTT. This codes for CASSLFYQDGWLGTEAFF.